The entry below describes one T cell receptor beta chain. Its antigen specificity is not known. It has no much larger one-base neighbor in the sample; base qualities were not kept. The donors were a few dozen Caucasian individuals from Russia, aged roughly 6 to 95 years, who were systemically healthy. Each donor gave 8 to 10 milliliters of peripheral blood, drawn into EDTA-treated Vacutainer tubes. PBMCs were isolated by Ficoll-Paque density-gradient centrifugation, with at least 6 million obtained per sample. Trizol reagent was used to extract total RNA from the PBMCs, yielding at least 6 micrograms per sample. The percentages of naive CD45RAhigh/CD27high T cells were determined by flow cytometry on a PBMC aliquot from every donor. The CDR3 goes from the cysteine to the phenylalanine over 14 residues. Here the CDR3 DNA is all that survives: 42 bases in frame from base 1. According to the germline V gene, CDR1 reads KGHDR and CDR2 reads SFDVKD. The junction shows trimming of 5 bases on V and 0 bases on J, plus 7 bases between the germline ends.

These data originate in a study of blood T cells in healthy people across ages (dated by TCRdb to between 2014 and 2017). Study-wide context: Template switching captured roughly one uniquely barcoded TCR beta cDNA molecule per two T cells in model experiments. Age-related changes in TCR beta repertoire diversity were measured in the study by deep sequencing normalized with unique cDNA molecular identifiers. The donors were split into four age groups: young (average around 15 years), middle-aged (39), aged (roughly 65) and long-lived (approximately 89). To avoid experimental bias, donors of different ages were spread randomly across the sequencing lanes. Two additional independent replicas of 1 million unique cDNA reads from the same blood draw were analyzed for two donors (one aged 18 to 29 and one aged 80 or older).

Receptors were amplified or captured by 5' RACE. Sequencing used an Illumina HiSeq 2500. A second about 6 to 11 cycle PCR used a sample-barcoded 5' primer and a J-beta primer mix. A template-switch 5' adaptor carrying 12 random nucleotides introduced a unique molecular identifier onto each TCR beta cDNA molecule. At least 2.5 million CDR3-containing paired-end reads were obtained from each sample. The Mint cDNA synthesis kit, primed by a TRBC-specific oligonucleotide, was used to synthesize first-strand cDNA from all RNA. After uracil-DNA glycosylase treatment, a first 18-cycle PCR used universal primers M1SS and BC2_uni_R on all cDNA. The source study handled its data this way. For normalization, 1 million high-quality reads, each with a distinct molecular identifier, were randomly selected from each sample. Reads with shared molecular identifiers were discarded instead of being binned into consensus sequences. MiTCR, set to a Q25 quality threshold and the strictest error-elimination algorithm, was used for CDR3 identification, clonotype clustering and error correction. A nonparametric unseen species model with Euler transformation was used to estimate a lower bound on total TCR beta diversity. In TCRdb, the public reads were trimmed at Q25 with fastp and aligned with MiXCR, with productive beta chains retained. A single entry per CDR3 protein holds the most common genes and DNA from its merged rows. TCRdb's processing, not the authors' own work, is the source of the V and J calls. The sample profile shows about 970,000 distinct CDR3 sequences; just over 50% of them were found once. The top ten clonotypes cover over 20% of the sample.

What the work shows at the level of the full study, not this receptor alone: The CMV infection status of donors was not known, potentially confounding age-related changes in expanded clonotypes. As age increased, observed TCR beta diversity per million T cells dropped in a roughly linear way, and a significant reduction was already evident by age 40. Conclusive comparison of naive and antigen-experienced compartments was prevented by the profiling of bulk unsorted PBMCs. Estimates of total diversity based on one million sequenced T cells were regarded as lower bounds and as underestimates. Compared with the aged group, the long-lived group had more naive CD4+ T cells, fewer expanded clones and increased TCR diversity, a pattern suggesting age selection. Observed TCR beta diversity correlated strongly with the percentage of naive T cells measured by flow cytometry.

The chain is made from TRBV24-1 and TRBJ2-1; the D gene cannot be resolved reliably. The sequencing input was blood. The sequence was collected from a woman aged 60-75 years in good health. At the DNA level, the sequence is TGTGCCACCAGTGGGCCGAGCTCCTACAATGAGCAGTTCTTC. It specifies CATSGPSSYNEQFF.